This paragraph reports one T cell receptor (beta chain). No antigen is known for it. This sample is drawn from a study of OX40 agonist ivuxolimab in advanced cancers. Regarding the study as a whole: CD8+ T cells averaged more expanded clones than CD4+.

CDR3 length equals 18 residues. Trimming cost V 2 bases and J 0 bases; bases outside gene matches: 10. Per germline, CDR1 MNHEY and CDR2 SMNVEV (reference sequence). Clones were read by immunoSEQ multiplex PCR, and TCRdb kept only the in-frame ones, dropping some. The sample yields approximately 76,000 clones, approximately 85% seen once. The source material was CD4+ or CD8+ T cells sorted from blood, sampled in a trial of the OX40 agonist ivuxolimab. The clonotype originates from an adult with an advanced solid tumor such as melanoma, head and neck, liver or kidney cancer. V and J are TRBV27 and TRBJ2-7; 10 positions agree with TRBD1. CDR3 sequence: CASSLIGQGVLSSYEQYF. The CDR3 coding sequence is TGTGCCAGCAGTTTAATTGGACAGGGGGTCCTGAGCTCCTACGAGCAGTACTTC.